The rows below give T cell receptor beta chains drawn from one sample of a study of CD8 T cells in Susac syndrome. TCRdb re-derived calls from the immunoSEQ multiplex PCR reads in MiXCR, one entry per CDR3 protein. Of roughly 200,000 distinct CDR3 sequences listed, approximately 93% are singletons. Sequenced sample: CD4+ T cells from PBMCs. These receptors came from a human donor in good health. The CDR3 runs from the conserved cysteine through the conserved F or W. A D gene is named only where the DNA matches it firmly. Rows give clone size only sometimes, using once, few, many, or a class for an expanded clone.

d_gene,abundance,j_gene,v_gene,CDR3aa,CDR3nt
TRBD1,NA,TRBJ2-2,TRBV20-1,CSAYPRGRSGELFF,TGCAGTGCCTACCCGAGGGGGCGATCCGGGGAGCTGTTTTTT
NA,NA,TRBJ2-2,TRBV5-4,CASSSNVGDGELFF,TGTGCCAGCAGCTCTAACGTCGGCGACGGGGAGCTGTTTTTT
NA,NA,TRBJ2-2,TRBV3-1,CASSQVLPTGELFF,TGTGCCAGCAGCCAAGTCCTCCCCACCGGGGAGCTGTTTTTT
TRBD1,NA,TRBJ2-7,TRBV6-6,CASSYGTGLGEQYF,TGTGCCAGCAGTTACGGGACAGGGTTAGGCGAGCAGTACTTC
TRBD1,NA,TRBJ2-5,TRBV29-1,CSVGTGGGETQYF,TGCAGCGTTGGGACAGGGGGCGGAGAGACCCAGTACTTC
NA,NA,TRBJ2-5,TRBV5-1,CASSTLTPGTETQYF,TGCGCCAGCAGCACCCTGACACCAGGGACAGAGACCCAGTACTTC
TRBD2,NA,TRBJ2-5,TRBV6-2/TRBV6-3,CASSSWTSGGETQYF,TGTGCCAGCAGTTCTTGGACTAGCGGGGGGGAGACCCAGTACTTC
TRBD1,NA,TRBJ2-1,TRBV19,CASRRLGTGVGNEQFF,TGTGCCAGTAGACGGTTGGGGACAGGGGTTGGGAATGAGCAGTTCTTC
NA,NA,TRBJ1-1,TRBV7-9,CASSLDIGETEAFF,TGTGCCAGCAGCTTAGACATCGGGGAGACTGAAGCTTTCTTT
TRBD1,NA,TRBJ2-5,TRBV7-2,CASSPTGSIRETQYF,TGTGCCAGCAGCCCGACAGGGAGTATTAGAGAGACCCAGTACTTC
NA,NA,TRBJ1-1,TRBV2,CASRANLDMAEAFF,TGTGCCAGCAGAGCAAACTTGGATATGGCTGAAGCTTTCTTT
NA,NA,TRBJ2-7,TRBV28,CASSLPGRPAQYF,TGTGCCAGCAGTCTCCCAGGACGGCCTGCGCAGTACTTC
NA,once,TRBJ2-4,TRBV5-6,CASSPPDFGGKNIQYF,TGTGCCAGCAGCCCGCCGGATTTCGGGGGCAAAAACATTCAGTACTTC
NA,NA,TRBJ1-5,TRBV27,CASGKTSKDGNQPQHF,TGTGCCAGCGGTAAAACGTCGAAGGACGGCAATCAGCCCCAGCATTTT
NA,NA,TRBJ2-6,TRBV28,CASRGRTVTGANVLTF,TGTGCCAGCAGGGGAAGGACCGTTACTGGGGCCAACGTCCTGACTTTC